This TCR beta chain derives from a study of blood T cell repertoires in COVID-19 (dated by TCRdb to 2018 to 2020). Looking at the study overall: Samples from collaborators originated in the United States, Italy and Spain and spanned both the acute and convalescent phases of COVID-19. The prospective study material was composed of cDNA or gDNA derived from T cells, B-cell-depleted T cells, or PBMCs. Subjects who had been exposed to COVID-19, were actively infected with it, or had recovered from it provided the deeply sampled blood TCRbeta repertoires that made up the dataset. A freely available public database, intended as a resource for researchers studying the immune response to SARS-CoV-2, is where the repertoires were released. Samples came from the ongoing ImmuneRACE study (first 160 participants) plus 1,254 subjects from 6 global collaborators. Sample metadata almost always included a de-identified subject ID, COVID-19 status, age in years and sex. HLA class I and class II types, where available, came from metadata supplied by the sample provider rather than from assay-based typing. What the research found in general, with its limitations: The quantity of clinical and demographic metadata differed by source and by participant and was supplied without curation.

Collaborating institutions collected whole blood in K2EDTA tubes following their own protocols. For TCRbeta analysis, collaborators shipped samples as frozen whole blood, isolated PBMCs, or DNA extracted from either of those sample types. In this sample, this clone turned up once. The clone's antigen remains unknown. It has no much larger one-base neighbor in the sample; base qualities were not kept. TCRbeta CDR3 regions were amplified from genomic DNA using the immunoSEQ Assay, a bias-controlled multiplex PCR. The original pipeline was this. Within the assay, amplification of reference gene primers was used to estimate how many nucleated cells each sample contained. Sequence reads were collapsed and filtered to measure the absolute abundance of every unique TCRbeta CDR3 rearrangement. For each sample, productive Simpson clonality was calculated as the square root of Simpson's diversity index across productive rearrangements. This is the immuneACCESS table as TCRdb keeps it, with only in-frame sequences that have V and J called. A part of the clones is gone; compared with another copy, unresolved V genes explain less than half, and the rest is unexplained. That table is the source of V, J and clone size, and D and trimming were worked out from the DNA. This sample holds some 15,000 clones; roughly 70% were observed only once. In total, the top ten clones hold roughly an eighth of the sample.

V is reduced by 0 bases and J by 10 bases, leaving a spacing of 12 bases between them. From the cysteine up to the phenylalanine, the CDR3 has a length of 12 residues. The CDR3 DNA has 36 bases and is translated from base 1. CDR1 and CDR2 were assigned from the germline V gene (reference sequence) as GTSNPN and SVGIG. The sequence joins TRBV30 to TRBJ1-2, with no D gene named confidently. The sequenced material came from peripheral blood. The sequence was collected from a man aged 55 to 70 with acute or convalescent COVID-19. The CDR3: CAWSVPRGNYTF. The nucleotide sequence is TGTGCCTGGAGTGTTCCGCGGGGTAACTACACCTTC.